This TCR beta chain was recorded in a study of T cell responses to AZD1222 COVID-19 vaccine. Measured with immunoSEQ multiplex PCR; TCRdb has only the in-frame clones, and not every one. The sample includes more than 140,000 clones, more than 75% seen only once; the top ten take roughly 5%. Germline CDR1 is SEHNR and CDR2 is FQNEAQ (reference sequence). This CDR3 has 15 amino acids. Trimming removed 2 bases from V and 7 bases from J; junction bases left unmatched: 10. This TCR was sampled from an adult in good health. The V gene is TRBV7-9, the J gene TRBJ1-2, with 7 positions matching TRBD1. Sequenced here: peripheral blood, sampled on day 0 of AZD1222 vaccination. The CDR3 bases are TGTGCCAGCAGCTTACCCGGGACAGACGGGAGTGGCTACACCTTC. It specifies CASSLPGTDGSGYTF.